This entry describes one T cell receptor beta chain. This clone occurred a few times. Its recognized antigen is unknown. Base quality data are lacking; no much larger clone is found one base away. This sample is drawn from a study of shared clonotypes between healthy human individuals (dated by TCRdb to about 2020). Regarding the study in general: The cohort included a few men and a couple of women between 18 and 49 years of age. For each donor, CD4 naive and CD4 memory were each given three plates, CD8 naive was given two plates, and CD8 memory was given one plate. Blood TCR repertoires of roughly five healthy adults were deeply sequenced to estimate repertoire size and the extent of clonotype sharing between individuals. Different laboratories and diverse techniques were used to prepare libraries and sequence TCR repertoires, to increase sequencing depth and limit assay-specific biases. Between about 0.8 and 9.5 billion PBMCs per donor were obtained by leukapheresis. Beyond this particular receptor, the publication reports: Because the study included a small number of donors, the genetic and exposure-history diversity represented was limited. Sampling was limited to blood, and TCR repertoires in tissue likely differ from TCR repertoires in blood. Naive subsets generally had larger estimated clonotype richness than memory subsets did. Compared with non-shared clonotypes, the clonotypes found in all four sorted-subset donors had higher generation probabilities. Even with the large sequencing depth, rarefaction of the sorted-subset datasets indicated that sequencing was incomplete. Based on pairwise subsampling, the degree of clonotype sharing among donors was expected to be affected by sequencing depth. Approximately 5% of naive CD4, roughly 3.6% of naive CD8, about 2.4% of memory CD4, and over 0.35% of memory CD8 clonotypes were shared across several donors.

CD8 naive samples were obtained by positive selection for CCR7 among CD45RO-negative cells, yielding a CD45RA+CCR7+ population from which TemRA cells were excluded. The donors were healthy, HIV-negative adults with no recently reported acute infections or vaccinations. Every donor was a Caucasian adult residing in Nashville, Tennessee, USA. Blood was obtained by leukapheresis, after which PBMCs were separated by Ficoll-Histopaque density gradient centrifugation and cryopreserved in liquid nitrogen vapor phase. Purity and quantity of every magnetically sorted T cell population were checked by analytical flow cytometry. Each sorted fraction had its genomic DNA isolated and then quantified by UV absorbance on a Nanodrop 2000c. Using the deep immunoSEQ assay, TCR CDR3 regions were amplified from genomic DNA by multiplex PCR. For each cell subset, the extracted genomic DNA was distributed evenly across all wells of several immunoSEQ 96-well plates, and each plate served as one replicate. For sorted subsets, about 200 ng genomic DNA, equal to 25,000 to 35,000 T cell genomes, was loaded into each replicate PCR. The purified libraries were quantified using a Qubit 3.0 fluorometer, sized with a Bioanalyzer 2100, and then quantified again using the KAPA Library Quantification kit. Each immunoSEQ 96-well plate was sequenced on its own single-read 150-cycle Illumina NextSeq 550 flow cell. On the study's bioinformatics: Because the immunoSEQ output held only junctional sequences and lacked quality scores, the filtering could not match the filtering applied to full-length reads. Sequences were annotated with PyIR, a Python wrapper for IgBLAST v1.9, and V/J genes and CDR3 were assigned using IMGT germline references. Any read was removed if the V/J assignment was weak (E-value above 1e-6), the CDR3 was missing, or the read contained stop codons, out-of-frame junctions, or ambiguous translated residues. V3J clonotypes were defined as sequences sharing an identical inferred V gene, J gene, and CDR3 amino acid sequence. The percentage overlap between two repertoires was calculated by dividing the number of shared unique clonotypes by the size of the smaller repertoire. Richness of each repertoire was evaluated using RTK rarefaction, the Chao1 estimator, and Recon v2.1 estimates of unobserved clonotypes. For all TCRbeta clonotypes obtained by the gDNA method from a handful of donors, generation probabilities were computed with OLGA. TCRdb stores this immuneACCESS table with in-frame sequences only. Part of the clones is absent; in the studies checked, under half of the shortfall reflects unresolved V genes, and no reason is known for the rest. The V and J calls and clone size were taken over from that table, and D and trimming were inferred from the DNA. This sample has about 680,000 clones in its table, and 92% of those were observed once. Approximately 25% of the sample is taken by the ten largest.

CDR1 is given as SGDLS and CDR2 as YYNGEE, both from the germline V gene. Reading from cysteine to phenylalanine, the CDR3 counts 15 amino acids. Only the CDR3 DNA is retained, 45 bases long and in frame from the first base. A distance of 18 bases separates the germline ends of V and J, which lose 5 bases and 4 bases respectively. This chain is built from TRBV9 and TRBJ2-5; the D gene is perhaps TRBD1, on 6 matching bases. This sequence originates from a man aged 25-45 years in good health. The sequencing sample was made of naive CD8+ T cells sorted from blood. The sample's cell subset or site label, decoded: CD45RA+CCR7+. The DNA is TGTGCCAGCAGTCCAGGGAATACCAGGGGAGAGACCCAGTACTTC. Translated, it gives CASSPGNTRGETQYF.